What follows are 18 T cell receptor beta chains derived from one specimen sequenced in a study of cytomegalovirus exposure and HLA in healthy donors. The PCR had 60 Vbeta and 13 Jbeta primers. Some clones are missing from TCRdb's copy, which holds only in-frame ones; the method was immunoSEQ multiplex PCR. The sample holds under 300,000 clones, about nine tenths seen once. Sequences were obtained from PBMCs. The receptors were sampled from a man aged 40-49 years in good health and CMV-seropositive.

This chain connects TRBV2 to TRBJ2-3; D may be TRBD1 (6 bases). V lost 8 bases and J lost 2, with 11 bases in between. The CDR3 consists of 13 residues. Per germline, CDR1 SNHLY and CDR2 FYNNEI. In DNA, the CDR3 is TGTGCCAGCCTCAGGGACAACACAGATACGCAGTATTTT. Translation gives CASLRDNTDTQYF.

The chain links TRBV4-1 to TRBJ2-7; 10 positions match TRBD2. V dropped 1 base and J dropped 3; count of bases not matched to a gene: 6. Germline values: CDR1 MGHRA, CDR2 YSYEKL. The CDR3 spans 16 residues. The CDR3 sequence: CASSQVWTSGDYEQYF. CDR3 coding DNA: TGCGCCAGCAGCCAAGTATGGACTAGCGGAGACTACGAGCAGTACTTC.

The rearrangement links TRBV7-3 to TRBJ2-3, with 8 bases fitting TRBD1. The germline CDR1 and CDR2 sequences are SGHTA and FQGTGA. There are 16 residues in the CDR3. J was trimmed by 0 bases and V by 5 bases; bases with no gene match: 7. The CDR3 DNA follows: TGTGCCAGCAGCCCGCAGGGGGCTAGTAGCACAGATACGCAGTATTTT. Amino acid sequence: CASSPQGASSTDTQYF.

This clone was counted only a few times. The chain is built from TRBV4-3 and TRBJ2-7; D possibly corresponds to TRBD1 (5 bases). The CDR3 covers 14 residues. V lost 4 bases, J lost 3 bases, and 13 bases lay in between. Germline V CDR1 and CDR2: LGHNA, YSLEER. CDR3 nucleotide sequence: TGCGCCAGCAGCCCCCGATTGACAGACTACGAGCAGTACTTC. As protein: CASSPRLTDYEQYF.

V gene TRBV4-1 combines with J gene TRBJ2-1; tentatively, D is TRBD2 (6 bases). Germline loops: CDR1 MGHRA, CDR2 YSYEKL. With 0 bases removed from V and 15 bases from J, the gap between germline ends came to 15 bases. This CDR3 has 13 residues. CDR3 bases: TGCGCCAGCAGCCAAGATCTAGCGCGAAGGCTGTTCTTC. It translates to CASSQDLARRLFF.

The DNA for the CDR3 is TGCGCCAGCAGTGACCCTAGACTAGCGGGAGGGAACACCGGGGAGCTGTTTTTT. Its protein product is CASSDPRLAGGNTGELFF. The rearrangement uses TRBV10-2 and TRBJ2-2; 13 bases fit TRBD2. The CDR3 is made up of 18 amino acids. Germline V gene sequence: CDR1 WSHSY, CDR2 SAAADI. V was clipped by 3 bases and J by 1 base; unmatched bases: 5.

J is TRBJ2-2 and V is TRBV6-5; 8 positions agree with TRBD2. The germline gives CDR1 MNHEY, CDR2 SVGAGI. Unmatched junction bases numbered 9, after V lost 10 bases and J lost 5 bases. The CDR3 has 14 amino acids. CDR3 DNA sequence: TGTGCCACCCAGCGAGCTAGCGGGACCGGGGAGCTGTTTTTT. This translates into CATQRASGTGELFF.

The rearrangement joins TRBV7-8 to TRBJ1-3; D is unclear. V gave up 0 bases and J gave up 0 bases, with 9 bases separating them. The length of the CDR3 is 16 residues. Germline V gene data show CDR1 as SGHVS and CDR2 as FQNEAQ. The CDR3 sequence is CASSLAPQSSGNTIYF. DNA for the CDR3: TGTGCCAGCAGCTTAGCGCCACAGAGCTCTGGAAACACCATATATTTT.

The chain is built from TRBV10-2 and TRBJ2-2, with TRBD2 identical over 10 bases. CDR3 length equals 15 residues. With V trimmed by 8 bases and J by 6 bases, 9 bases remained unmatched. Germline values: CDR1 WSHSY, CDR2 SAAADI. CDR3 region: CASGAGLAYAGELFF. The CDR3 DNA follows: TGCGCCAGCGGGGCGGGACTAGCGTACGCCGGGGAGCTGTTTTTT.

This CDR3 is CASSLGGSWVAYNEQFF. CDR3 sequence (DNA): TGTGCCAGCAGCTTAGGGGGGTCGTGGGTTGCTTACAATGAGCAGTTCTTC. V gene TRBV27 combines with J gene TRBJ2-1; D is tentatively TRBD1 or TRBD2 (6 bases each). The CDR3 spans 17 residues. Trimming pared 6 bases from V and 4 bases from J, leaving 22 bases between. Germline values: CDR1 MNHEY, CDR2 SMNVEV (reference sequence).

This clone came up once. V and J are TRBV5-4 and TRBJ2-7, with D uncertain. The CDR3 covers 14 residues. V lost 0 bases and J 2 bases, leaving 9 bases between the germline ends. The germline V gene encodes CDR1 SGHNT and CDR2 YYREEE (reference sequence). CDR3 amino acids: CASSLDLGAYEQYF. The CDR3 nucleotides read TGTGCCAGCAGCTTGGATCTTGGAGCCTACGAGCAGTACTTC.

This clone was observed a few times. The V call is TRBV7-2, the J call TRBJ2-7, with TRBD2 matching over 12 bases. This CDR3 is 17 amino acids long. The V and J ends lost 3 bases and 7 bases, in that order; junction bases with no gene match: 13. Germline CDR1 reads SGHTA; CDR2 reads FQGNSA. CDR3 sequence: CASSLGIGLAGQGEQYF. The CDR3 nucleotides read TGTGCCAGCAGCTTGGGGATCGGACTAGCGGGACAGGGGGAGCAGTACTTC.

In its sample, this clone was seen once. Additional DNA sequences in this sample encode the identical CDR3. The chain is built from TRBV7-9 and TRBJ2-1; 14 bases line up with TRBD2. The CDR3 has 16 residues. CDR1 is SEHNR, CDR2 FQNEAQ, per germline (reference sequence). Trimming at V came to 5 bases and at J to 4 bases, leaving 4 bases not matched to a gene. The CDR3 here is CASSPRLAGGYNEQFF. In DNA form, the CDR3 reads TGTGCCAGCAGCCCCCGACTAGCGGGAGGGTACAATGAGCAGTTCTTC.

The gene calls are TRBV9 and TRBJ2-1; 9 nucleotides align to TRBD2. Germline CDR1 and CDR2: SGDLS and YYNGEE. The CDR3 totals 16 residues. The V gene end was trimmed by 1 base and the J gene end by 6 bases; junction bases not matched to a gene: 8. CDR3 sequence (DNA): TGTGCCAGCAGCGTAATAGCGGGAGTAATGGCCAATGAGCAGTTCTTC. Translation: CASSVIAGVMANEQFF.

This chain links TRBV7-3 with TRBJ1-1; TRBD1 is a possible D gene (6 bases). Between the trimmed V and J ends, which lost 0 bases and 5 bases, there was a span of 13 bases. The CDR3 contains 15 residues. Germline V gene data show CDR1 as SGHTA and CDR2 as FQGTGA. The CDR3 coding sequence is TGTGCCAGCAGCTTAACTAAGGAGGGGGGGACTGAAGCTTTCTTT. Protein: CASSLTKEGGTEAFF.

The chain recombines TRBV28 with TRBJ2-7; 7 nucleotides agree with TRBD2. The ends lost 6 bases at V and 3 bases at J; junction bases unmatched: 11. This CDR3 has 15 residues. Germline loops: CDR1 MDHEN, CDR2 SYDVKM. The CDR3 DNA is TGTGCCAGCAGGATACCCCTTGCGGGAGTCTACGAGCAGTACTTC. Translation gives CASRIPLAGVYEQYF.

This clone occurred a few times. The chain recombines TRBV7-9 with TRBJ1-4; TRBD1 is a possible D gene (5 bases). CDR1 SEHNR and CDR2 FQNEAQ come from the germline V gene (reference sequence). Trimming left V 0 bases short and J 6 bases short, with 8 bases between. This CDR3 has 14 residues. The chain's CDR3 is CASSLAGADEKLFF. The CDR3 DNA reads as TGTGCCAGCAGCTTAGCAGGGGCGGATGAAAAACTGTTTTTT.

The chain joins TRBV10-3 to TRBJ2-3, with TRBD2 matching 8 bases. This CDR3 spans 16 amino acids. Germline values: CDR1 ENHRY, CDR2 SYGVKD. Trimming took 3 bases from V and 0 from J; bases not matched to a gene: 5. The CDR3 protein is CAISDPSGGSTDTQYF. CDR3 coding DNA: TGTGCCATCAGTGACCCCAGCGGGGGTAGCACAGATACGCAGTATTTT.